This TCR beta chain was observed in a study of blood T cells in healthy people across ages. Study-level results: Measured against age, TCR beta diversity per million T cells decreased in a roughly linear manner.

A second PCR of about 6 to 11 cycles used a sample-barcoded 5' primer and a J-beta primer mix. TCRdb ran MiXCR on the 5' RACE reads and lists one entry per CDR3 protein. This table holds some 730,000 distinct CDR3 sequences, 20% to 25% found once. Germline V CDR1 and CDR2: MNHEY, SMNVEV (reference sequence). This CDR3 has 17 amino acids. With 7 bases removed from V and 0 bases from J, the gap between germline ends came to 19 bases. On this clonotype itself: The antigen remains undetermined.

It was roughly 10 milliliters of peripheral blood that were drawn from each donor. Material: blood. The chain employs TRBV27 and TRBJ2-1; tentatively, D is TRBD1 (5 bases). The clonotype comes from a man in his 70s in good health. The CDR3 DNA sequence: TGTGCCAGCACCCCGACAGCATTAGGCAGCTCCTACAATGAGCAGTTCTTC. As protein: CASTPTALGSSYNEQFF.